This passage covers 19 T cell receptor beta chains from one sample sequenced in a study of PD-L1 blockade in urothelial cancer. Specified time point: pretreatment peripheral blood. The table came from immunoSEQ multiplex PCR; TCRdb's copy has only in-frame clones and leaves some out. The sample records 55,000 to 80,000 clones, around 87% being singletons. The sequences come from PBMCs, collected around atezolizumab (anti-PD-L1) treatment. The receptors originated from a man between 60 and 75 years old with urothelial cancer.

V and J are TRBV28 and TRBJ1-4, with 12 bases that match TRBD1. The ends lost 3 bases at V and 8 bases at J; junction bases unmatched: 7. Germline CDR1 is MDHEN and CDR2 is SYDVKM. The CDR3 length is 16 residues. This CDR3 reads CASSLGQGALREKLFF. The CDR3 DNA is TGTGCCAGCAGTTTGGGACAGGGGGCGCTTCGGGAAAAACTGTTTTTT.

This sequence joins TRBV7-9 and TRBJ1-2; maybe TRBD1 (5 bases). Germline loops: CDR1 SEHNR, CDR2 FQNEAQ (reference sequence). Trimming left V 4 bases short and J 4 bases short, with 13 bases between. CDR3 size: 14 residues. CDR3 sequence (DNA): TGTGCCAGCAGCTCGACAGTACATTTCTATGGCTACACCTTC. It yields the protein CASSSTVHFYGYTF.

The count of this clone is one. This sequence joins TRBV27 and TRBJ1-4; D is possibly TRBD1 (5 bases). V was cut by 3 bases and J by 1 base, with 9 bases left in between. Germline CDR1 is MNHEY and CDR2 is SMNVEV (reference sequence). The CDR3 totals 15 residues. The CDR3, as DNA: TGTGCCAGCAGTTTTAGGAGGGGAACTAATGAAAAACTGTTTTTT. Translated, it gives CASSFRRGTNEKLFF.

The CDR3 sequence: CASSSPLGTDLYGYTF. CDR3 bases: TGTGCCAGCAGTAGTCCCCTAGGGACAGACCTCTATGGCTACACCTTC. The chain carries TRBV7-2 and TRBJ1-2, with 7 bases identical to TRBD1. Trimming cost V 6 bases and J 4 bases; bases outside gene matches: 14. Per germline, CDR1 SGHTA and CDR2 FQGNSA. The CDR3 length is 16 residues.

This chain links TRBV2 with TRBJ2-7; TRBD1 matches 8 bases. V shed 10 bases, J shed 1 base, and the junction held 12 bases outside the gene matches. Looked up from germline, CDR1 is SNHLY and CDR2 is FYNNEI. CDR3 length: 15 residues. CDR3 sequence reads: CATTPGGSTSYEQYF. Here the CDR3 DNA reads TGTGCCACGACCCCAGGGGGCTCGACGTCCTACGAGCAGTACTTC. The variable domain in full, completed from reference TRBV2 and TRBJ2-7, reads EPEVTQTPSHQVTQMGQEVILRCVPISNHLYFYWYRQILGQKVEFLVSFYNNEISEKSEIFDDQFSVERPDGSNFTLKIRSTKLEDSAMYFCATTPGGSTSYEQYFGPGTRLTVT.

In this sample, this clone turned up a few times. The chain has TRBV18 and TRBJ2-3, with a tentative D call TRBD2 (6 bases). Looked up from germline, CDR1 is KGHSH and CDR2 is LQKENI. Trimming cost V 10 bases and J 2 bases, with 13 bases left between them. The CDR3 is 13 residues long. The CDR3 region is CATKWGDTDTQYF. In nucleotides, the CDR3 is TGTGCCACCAAGTGGGGGGACACAGATACGCAGTATTTT.

In this sample, this clone turned up once. The rearrangement uses TRBV10-3 and TRBJ2-5; D remains ambiguous. CDR1 is ENHRY and CDR2 is SYGVKD in the germline V gene. There are 11 residues in the CDR3. V lost 10 bases and J 1 base, leaving 7 bases between the germline ends. This CDR3 reads CATQFQETQYF. CDR3 in DNA: TGTGCCACCCAGTTCCAAGAGACCCAGTACTTC.

The genes are TRBV2 and TRBJ2-7; D is possibly TRBD2 (5 bases). Deletions cut 8 bases from V and 0 bases from J, with 11 bases between. This CDR3 spans 13 amino acids. Germline values: CDR1 SNHLY, CDR2 FYNNEI. The CDR3 nucleotides read TGTGCCAGCGCGGGCCTTCTCTCCTACGAGCAGTACTTC. Encoded protein: CASAGLLSYEQYF.

The chain couples TRBV7-9 to TRBJ2-7; TRBD1 matches at 7 bases. The CDR3 has 12 residues. Germline V gives CDR1 SEHNR, CDR2 FQNEAQ (reference sequence). The V segment lost 5 bases and the J segment 12 bases; nucleotides outside the gene matches: 10. The CDR3 region is CASSLEGAGRYF. CDR3 nucleotides: TGTGCCAGCAGCCTCGAGGGGGCTGGGAGGTACTTC.

J is TRBJ1-6 and V is TRBV5-1, with a weak D call TRBD1 (6 bases). The CDR3 loop spans 13 amino acids. CDR1 is SGHRS and CDR2 is YFSETQ in the germline V gene. V was shortened by 4 bases and J by 8 bases, with 10 bases between the two germline ends. The CDR3 is CASSQYRDSPLHF. The DNA for the CDR3 is TGCGCCAGCAGCCAATACAGGGATTCACCCCTCCACTTT.

The chain is built from TRBV2 and TRBJ2-3; the match to TRBD2 covers 11 bases. Germline assignment: CDR1 SNHLY and CDR2 FYNNEI. The CDR3 spans 18 residues. Unmatched junction bases numbered 8, after V lost 1 base and J lost 2 bases. The CDR3 spells CASSEVLGLAEYTDTQYF. Written as DNA, the CDR3 is TGTGCCAGCAGTGAAGTCCTGGGACTAGCGGAATACACAGATACGCAGTATTTT.

The V gene is TRBV7-8, the J gene TRBJ2-3, with 8 bases fitting TRBD2. V was clipped by 5 bases and J by 3 bases; unmatched bases: 10. The germline gives CDR1 SGHVS, CDR2 FQNEAQ. The length of the CDR3 is 16 residues. The CDR3 nucleotides read TGTGCCAGCAGCCCCCTCCCCGGGGGGGCTACAGATACGCAGTATTTT. This codes for CASSPLPGGATDTQYF.

The J gene is TRBJ1-5, the V gene TRBV11-2, with 7 bases that match TRBD1. The ends lost 8 bases at V and 2 bases at J; junction bases unmatched: 9. The CDR3 length is 15 residues. CDR1 and CDR2 from the germline V gene are SGHAT and FQNNGV. The DNA of the CDR3 is TGTGCCAGCTCCTTGACCGGACAGGGCAATCAGCCCCAGCATTTT. Translated: CASSLTGQGNQPQHF.

This chain joins TRBV4-1 and TRBJ2-5; maybe TRBD1 (6 bases). V was shortened by 5 bases and J by 2 bases, with 12 bases between the two germline ends. Germline CDR1 MGHRA, CDR2 YSYEKL. This CDR3 has 14 residues. Written as DNA, the CDR3 is TGCGCCAGCAGCGTCCGGGACACACAAGAGACCCAGTACTTC. Translated: CASSVRDTQETQYF.

This chain joins TRBV18 and TRBJ2-7; TRBD1 matches at 7 bases. V lost 2 bases to trimming and J lost 6 bases; unmatched junction nucleotides: 7. CDR1 KGHSH and CDR2 LQKENI come from the germline V gene. This CDR3 is built from 14 residues. This CDR3 is CASSPGQGESEQYF. The CDR3 DNA reads TGTGCCAGCTCACCAGGGCAGGGGGAATCCGAGCAGTACTTC.

The chain has TRBV11-2 and TRBJ2-5; TRBD2 matches 8 bases. Germline CDR1 reads SGHAT; CDR2 reads FQNNGV. This CDR3 has 17 residues. The V segment lost 3 bases and the J segment 3 bases; nucleotides outside the gene matches: 12. CDR3 sequence: CASSLGHGISGEETQYF. The CDR3 region has the DNA TGTGCCAGCAGCTTGGGCCACGGTATTAGCGGGGAAGAGACCCAGTACTTC.

This clone showed up just a few times. The rearrangement links TRBV5-1 to TRBJ1-4; D unresolved. Trimming took off 7 bases at V and 2 bases at J, with 9 bases between the two ends. The germline CDR1 and CDR2 sequences are SGHRS and YFSETQ. The CDR3 runs to 13 residues. In DNA, the CDR3 is TGCGCCAGCGCGTTCAATACTAATGAAAAACTGTTTTTT. The encoded protein is CASAFNTNEKLFF.

This clone was counted a few times. The chain carries TRBV4-3 and TRBJ1-1, with D unclear. This CDR3 region has 19 residues. Germline V CDR1 and CDR2: LGHNA, YSLEER. The V end was cut by 0 bases, the J end by 4 bases, with 24 bases between. The CDR3 protein is CASSQEPAKTMNYFTEAFF. The CDR3 coding sequence is TGCGCCAGCAGCCAAGAGCCGGCCAAAACGATGAACTATTTCACTGAAGCTTTCTTT.

The chain employs TRBV10-3 and TRBJ1-1; no definite D call. The CDR3 has 13 residues. Trimming cost V 2 bases and J 2 bases, with 6 bases left between them. CDR1 is ENHRY and CDR2 is SYGVKD in the germline V gene. CDR3 nucleotide sequence: TGTGCCATCAGTGAGACAGCTAACACTGAAGCTTTCTTT. As protein: CAISETANTEAFF.